The source of this T cell receptor (beta chain) is a study of blood T cell repertoires in COVID-19. Study overall: From the United States, Italy and Spain came samples of acute and convalescent COVID-19.

V lost 4 bases to trimming and J lost 4 bases; unmatched junction nucleotides: 2. Per the germline V gene, CDR1 is SNHLY and CDR2 is FYNNEI. This CDR3 spans 13 amino acids. In the study's own analysis: From reference gene primer amplification, estimates of nucleated cell counts were derived. The table came from immunoSEQ multiplex PCR; TCRdb's copy has only in-frame clones and leaves some out. That table is the source of V, J and clone size, and D and trimming were worked out from the DNA. The sample lists some 120,000 clones, over 75% occurring once. The source material was peripheral blood. The chain joins TRBV2 to TRBJ1-2; 8 nucleotides align to TRBD1. This TCR derives from a man aged 55-75 years with acute or convalescent COVID-19. CDR3 DNA: TGTGCCAGCAGTGCACAGGGGGGCTATGGCTACACCTTC. Amino acids: CASSAQGGYGYTF. Full variable domain (missing parts from reference TRBV2 and TRBJ1-2): EPEVTQTPSHQVTQMGQEVILRCVPISNHLYFYWYRQILGQKVEFLVSFYNNEISEKSEIFDDQFSVERPDGSNFTLKIRSTKLEDSAMYFCASSAQGGYGYTFGSGTRLTVV.